This T cell receptor (beta chain) is from a study of T-cell reconstitution after alpha-beta-depleted transplantation in children. Study-level points and caveats: Reportedly, only several hundred clones from non-depleted graft cells drove alpha-beta T-cell counts at about two months. T cells produced anew were the main source of T-cell counts and diversity one year after transplant. Some patients showed high day-60 TCRbeta diversity, which derived from surviving recipient T cells and thymic progenitors.

Unique molecular identifiers featured in how the TCRbeta library was prepared. TCRdb reprocessed the PCR reads via MiXCR and lists one record per CDR3 protein. The data contain approximately 490,000 distinct CDR3 sequences, about 10% of them singletons. Ten or more counts support this clonotype. Antigen unknown. This CDR3 spans 18 amino acids. The V end lost 1 base, the J end lost 0 bases, and 16 bases lay between the germline ends. Germline CDR1 is MDHEN and CDR2 is SYDVKM. This clonotype was obtained from a child aged 2-9 years with inherited bone marrow failure, due to receive a stem cell transplant. The J gene is TRBJ1-5, the V gene TRBV28; no definite D call. Sequences were derived from PBMCs, sampled before TCRalphabeta/CD19-depleted stem cell transplant. The chain's CDR3 is CASSLFRAWGNSNQPQHF. The CDR3 DNA sequence: TGTGCCAGCAGTTTATTTCGGGCGTGGGGAAATAGCAATCAGCCCCAGCATTTT. The whole variable domain, remainder taken from reference TRBV28 and TRBJ1-5, is DVKVTQSSRYLVKRTGEKVFLECVQDMDHENMFWYRQDPGLGLRLIYFSYDVKMKEKGDIPEGYSVSREKKERFSLILESASTNQTSMYLCASSLFRAWGNSNQPQHFGDGTRLSIL.